Presented here are 31 T cell receptor beta chains from one specimen sequenced in a study of T cells after yellow fever vaccination. MiXCR, run by TCRdb on the 5' RACE reads, gives a single entry per CDR3 protein. The table shows over 250,000 distinct CDR3 sequences, with about 5.2% occurring only once. This specimen consisted of CD4+ T cells sorted from PBMCs, obtained on the day of the yellow fever booster vaccination. These TCRs come from a man younger than 30 who received the YFV17D yellow fever vaccine.

Turning to this clonotype: It may be a read error: a sequence one base away is much more abundant. The chain links TRBV6-6 to TRBJ2-2; no clear D. There are 14 residues in the CDR3. Per germline, CDR1 MNHNY and CDR2 SVGAGI (reference sequence). Trimming shortened V by 6 bases and J by 0 bases, and 8 bases separated the two germline ends. Here the CDR3 reads CASRPGANTGELFF. The CDR3 nucleotides read TGTGCCAGCAGACCCGGAGCGAACACCGGGGAGCTGTTTTTT.

The sample holds many counts of this clonotype. The V gene is TRBV7-9, the J gene TRBJ2-1, with 7 bases lining up with TRBD2. CDR1 is SEHNR and CDR2 is FQNEAQ in the germline V gene (reference sequence). The V and J ends lost 3 bases and 10 bases, in that order; junction bases with no gene match: 9. This CDR3 is built from 14 residues. In nucleotides, the CDR3 is TGTGCCAGCAGCTTGGACTTACTAGCGCCAGAGCAGTTCTTC. Translated: CASSLDLLAPEQFF.

The chain combines TRBV4-1 with TRBJ1-1; possible D gene TRBD1, 5 bases. From germline, CDR1 is MGHRA and CDR2 YSYEKL. The V end was cut by 0 bases, the J end by 8 bases, with 7 bases between. CDR3 length: 12 amino acids. For the CDR3, the DNA is TGCGCCAGCAGCCAAGAAGGGGTAGAAGCTTTCTTT. Amino acid sequence: CASSQEGVEAFF.

The V call is TRBV25-1, the J call TRBJ2-5; weak D call: TRBD2 (7 bases). Germline V lookup: CDR1 MGHDK, CDR2 SYGVNS. The length of the CDR3 is 19 residues. The V gene lost 3 bases and the J gene lost 7 bases, with 30 bases spanning the gap. The CDR3 coding sequence is TGTGCCAGCAGTGAGGTGCTGAAAGGCGGGCGGGGGCAAAAAGGGACCCAGTACTTC. Translation: CASSEVLKGGRGQKGTQYF.

The genes are TRBV7-9 and TRBJ1-2; D is unresolved. CDR3 length: 13 residues. The V gene lost 10 bases and the J gene lost 0 bases, with 12 bases spanning the gap. The germline gives CDR1 SEHNR, CDR2 FQNEAQ (reference sequence). The CDR3 loop reads CAILPRANYGYTF. CDR3 nucleotide sequence: TGTGCCATCCTCCCGAGAGCTAACTATGGCTACACCTTC.

This clonotype was seen repeatedly, ten times or more. This chain links TRBV5-1 with TRBJ1-3; D is unclear. The CDR3 contains 14 residues. Germline-derived CDR1 and CDR2 are SGHRS and YFSETQ. Trimming stripped 0 bases from V and 0 bases from J, with 4 bases between. The CDR3 sequence: CASSLDYSGNTIYF. The CDR3 DNA reads as TGCGCCAGCAGCTTGGACTACTCTGGAAACACCATATATTTT.

Details on this clonotype: A much larger clone lies a single base off, so this may be a read error. This sequence joins TRBV7-2 and TRBJ1-2; D may be TRBD1 (6 bases). Trimming took 2 bases from V and 7 from J, leaving 14 bases between them. The CDR3 consists of 14 residues. CDR1 SGHTA and CDR2 FQGNSA come from the germline V gene. This CDR3 is CASSLPQGLGGYTF. CDR3 nucleotide sequence: TGTGCCAGCAGCTTACCCCAGGGGCTGGGTGGCTACACCTTC.

There are many counts of this clonotype. The chain links TRBV11-2 to TRBJ2-1, with TRBD1 identical over 11 bases. With V trimmed by 4 bases and J by 9 bases, 2 bases remained unmatched. The CDR3 length is 13 residues. CDR1 is SGHAT, CDR2 FQNNGV, per germline. The CDR3 spells CASSSGQGVEQFF. The CDR3, as DNA: TGTGCCAGCAGCTCGGGACAGGGGGTTGAGCAGTTCTTC.

This clonotype came up many times. V gene TRBV20-1 combines with J gene TRBJ2-1; 12 nucleotides match TRBD2. Trimming cost V 0 bases and J 4 bases; bases outside gene matches: 7. There are 17 residues in the CDR3. The germline V gene encodes CDR1 DFQATT and CDR2 SNEGSKA (reference sequence). The CDR3 reads CSARDVTSGGPYNEQFF. The CDR3 region has the DNA TGCAGTGCTAGAGATGTAACTAGCGGGGGGCCTTACAATGAGCAGTTCTTC.

This clonotype appeared a few times. CDR3 bases: TGCGCCAGCAGTGAGGCGGGAAACTACGAGCAGTACTTC. This encodes CASSEAGNYEQYF. The chain carries TRBV10-1 and TRBJ2-7; TRBD2 might be the D (6 bases). Trimming left V 2 bases short and J 3 bases short, with 8 bases between. The germline gives CDR1 WNHNN, CDR2 SYGVQD (reference sequence). The length of the CDR3 is 13 residues.

In its sample, this clonotype was seen a few times. V usage is TRBV28 and J usage is TRBJ2-7, with 8 bases identical to TRBD1. The CDR3 is made up of 15 amino acids. J was trimmed by 4 bases and V by 5 bases; bases with no gene match: 10. Per germline, CDR1 MDHEN and CDR2 SYDVKM. This CDR3 is CASSIRTGTDYEQYV. DNA for the CDR3: TGTGCCAGCAGTATCAGGACAGGGACAGATTACGAGCAGTACGTC.

This clonotype was counted a few times. V and J are TRBV20-1 and TRBJ2-3; D perhaps matches TRBD1 (5 bases). Germline CDR1 is DFQATT and CDR2 is SNEGSKA (reference sequence). This CDR3 has 14 amino acids. Trimming cost V 5 bases and J 6 bases, with 18 bases left between them. The CDR3 nucleotides read TGCAGTGCTCCCAGGGCTCCCCGGACGGATACGCAGTATTTT. Translated, it gives CSAPRAPRTDTQYF.

This clonotype has a count of ten or more. This chain connects TRBV7-9 to TRBJ2-5, with 7 bases identical to TRBD1. V dropped 5 bases and J dropped 7; count of bases not matched to a gene: 7. The germline CDR1 and CDR2 sequences are SEHNR and FQNEAQ (reference sequence). The CDR3 consists of 13 residues. The CDR3 spells CASSLGQERTQYF. In DNA form, the CDR3 reads TGTGCCAGCAGCCTCGGACAGGAAAGGACCCAGTACTTC.

In this sample, this clonotype turned up many times. This chain connects TRBV20-1 to TRBJ2-7; 7 bases fit TRBD1. The CDR3 runs 13 residues. The V gene's germline CDR1 is DFQATT and CDR2 SNEGSKA (reference sequence). With V trimmed by 2 bases and J by 7 bases, 8 bases remained unmatched. The CDR3 loop is CSARSRGGGEQYF. The CDR3 DNA follows: TGCAGTGCTAGATCGCGAGGGGGCGGTGAGCAGTACTTC.

The table lists this clonotype with a few counts. The chain employs TRBV21-1 and TRBJ2-7; the DNA was not used to check the table's D call, TRBD1. TRBV21-1 is a pseudogene segment. The CDR3 extends over 15 amino acids. The DNA of the CDR3 is TGTGCCAGCACCCTGCCTGGGGCCAGCTCCTACGAGCAGTACTTC. It yields the protein CASTLPGASSYEQYF.

This clonotype was counted a few times. The chain employs TRBV4-3 and TRBJ2-3; D remains unclear. Trimming took off 0 bases at V and 6 bases at J, with 10 bases between the two ends. The CDR3 runs 14 residues. Germline CDR1 reads LGHNA; CDR2 reads YSLEER. For the CDR3, the DNA is TGCGCCAGCAGCCAAGATAGGAGATCGGATACGCAGTATTTT. Translated: CASSQDRRSDTQYF.

This clonotype was detected ten times or more. This rearrangement joins TRBV20-1 to TRBJ1-1, with a weak D call TRBD1 (5 bases). The CDR3 has 14 residues. V gave up 3 bases and J gave up 1 base, with 12 bases separating them. Germline V gives CDR1 DFQATT, CDR2 SNEGSKA (reference sequence). CDR3 nucleotides: TGCAGTGCTAGGATCAGGACAAGGAACACTGAAGCTTTCTTT. Translating gives CSARIRTRNTEAFF.

In its sample, this clonotype was seen many times. This sequence joins TRBV7-8 and TRBJ1-6; D gene unclear. This CDR3 spans 12 amino acids. Trimming took 1 base from V and 10 from J, leaving 5 bases between them. Germline V gene lookup returns CDR1 SGHVS and CDR2 FQNEAQ. The CDR3 nucleotides read TGTGCCAGCAGCTTAGATGGGTCACCCCTCCACTTT. As protein: CASSLDGSPLHF.

Notes on this clonotype: A junction boundary mismatches the germline segment, possibly from a read error. This rearrangement joins TRBV15 to TRBJ1-2; 8 bases fit TRBD1. The CDR3 is made up of 14 amino acids. Germline V gene sequence: CDR1 LNHNV, CDR2 YYDKDF (reference sequence). The CDR3 DNA is TGTGCCTCCAGCAGCTGGACAGGGACCTATGGCTACACCTTC. Protein sequence: CASSSWTGTYGYTF. Drawing the rest from reference TRBV15 and TRBJ1-2, the complete variable domain is DAMVIQNPRYQVTQFGKPVTLSCSQTLNHNVMYWYQQKSSQAPKLLFHYYDKDFNNEADTPDNFQSRRPNTSFCFLDIRSPGLGDTAMYLCASSSWTGTYGYTFGSGTRLTVV.

This clonotype was picked up many times. This chain connects TRBV6-6 to TRBJ2-7; the D gene is possibly TRBD1 (6 bases). From germline, CDR1 is MNHNY and CDR2 SVGAGI (reference sequence). Trimming left V 8 bases short and J 4 bases short, with 15 bases between. This CDR3 has 13 residues. The CDR3 loop reads CASGQGSTYEQYF. CDR3 DNA: TGTGCCAGCGGCCAGGGGTCAACTTACGAGCAGTACTTC.

The CDR3 DNA follows: TGTGCCATCAGTGAACTAGCGGGGGGGCCAATTAATGAGCAGTTCTTC. It translates to CAISELAGGPINEQFF. This sequence joins TRBV10-3 and TRBJ2-1, with 13 bases fitting TRBD2. The CDR3 has 16 amino acids. The J segment lost 7 bases and the V segment lost 3 bases, leaving 6 bases of the junction unmatched. The germline CDR1 and CDR2 sequences are ENHRY and SYGVKD.

This clonotype was seen a few times. V usage is TRBV13 and J usage is TRBJ1-6; maybe TRBD1 (5 bases). From germline, CDR1 is PRHDT and CDR2 FYEKMQ (reference sequence). The CDR3 extends over 11 amino acids. V was clipped by 4 bases and J by 13 bases, with 8 bases between them. The CDR3 sequence: CASSSRGPLHF. Here the CDR3 DNA reads TGTGCCAGCAGCTCTCGGGGGCCCCTCCACTTT.

In the case of this clonotype: A much larger clone lies one base from this, so it may be a read error. The gene calls are TRBV7-3 and TRBJ2-1, with no clear D. Germline loops: CDR1 SGHTA, CDR2 FQGTGA. The CDR3 extends over 16 amino acids. CDR3 region: CASSYSPESSYTEQFF. CDR3 in DNA: TGTGCCAGCAGCTATTCCCCGGAGAGCTCCTACACTGAGCAGTTCTTC.

J is TRBJ2-5 and V is TRBV6-2 or TRBV6-3; TRBD1 matches at 7 bases. Per the germline V gene, CDR1 is MNHEY and CDR2 is SVGEGT. The CDR3 has 14 amino acids. V shed 6 bases and J 5 bases; nucleotides not matched to a gene: 9. The CDR3 here is CASRRTGVVETQYF. CDR3 DNA: TGTGCCAGCAGACGTACAGGGGTAGTGGAGACCCAGTACTTC.

This clonotype was observed a few times. This chain uses TRBV7-8 with TRBJ2-3, with TRBD2 matching 10 bases. The germline CDR1 and CDR2 sequences are SGHVS and FQNEAQ. This CDR3 contains 18 residues. V lost 5 bases, J lost 0 bases, and 11 bases stayed unmatched. The CDR3 here is CASSLASGGGLSTDTQYF. The DNA of the CDR3 is TGTGCCAGCAGCCTGGCTAGCGGGGGTGGGTTAAGCACAGATACGCAGTATTTT.

This chain links TRBV18 with TRBJ1-1; the match to TRBD1 covers 9 bases. Germline assignment: CDR1 KGHSH and CDR2 LQKENI. V was clipped by 3 bases and J by 10 bases; unmatched bases: 3. This CDR3 spans 12 amino acids. The CDR3 loop is CASSPDRGAAFF. CDR3 in DNA: TGTGCCAGCTCACCGGACAGGGGTGCAGCTTTCTTT.

This chain connects TRBV6-5 to TRBJ1-4, with D tentatively TRBD1 (5 bases). This CDR3 is built from 14 residues. Trimming shortened V by 10 bases and J by 8 bases, and 20 bases separated the two germline ends. Germline CDR1 reads MNHEY; CDR2 reads SVGAGI. As DNA, the CDR3 is TGTGCCACCAGGGTTACTTGGAAGCCCGAAAAACTGTTTTTT. Its translation is CATRVTWKPEKLFF.

This clonotype was counted at least ten times. The V gene is TRBV5-1, the J gene TRBJ2-2; D possibly corresponds to TRBD1 (6 bases). The CDR3 loop spans 16 amino acids. Per germline, CDR1 SGHRS and CDR2 YFSETQ. With 4 bases removed from V and 1 base from J, the gap between germline ends came to 14 bases. CDR3 DNA: TGCGCCAGCAGCCCACCCGGGACACTGAACACCGGGGAGCTGTTTTTT. Translated: CASSPPGTLNTGELFF.

This clonotype occurred a few times. This chain links TRBV29-1 with TRBJ2-5, with D perhaps assigned TRBD1 or TRBD2 (5 bases each). Germline loops: CDR1 SQVTM, CDR2 ANQGSEA. This CDR3 has 11 residues. The CDR3 DNA sequence: TGCAGTGCCGGGACGGAGTGGACCCAGTACTTC. Protein product: CSAGTEWTQYF.

The chain combines TRBV23-1 with TRBJ1-4, with D perhaps TRBD1 (5 bases). TRBV23-1 is an ORF, with its function uncertain. The V end was cut by 11 bases, the J end by 10 bases, with 17 bases between. The CDR3 sequence is 12 residues long. For the CDR3, the DNA is TGCGCCCCTCGGTCGGGGGAGGTAAAACTGTTTTTT. Its protein is CAPRSGEVKLFF.

This clonotype was observed a handful of times. The genes are TRBV20-1 and TRBJ1-2, with 7 bases lining up with TRBD1. The germline V gene encodes CDR1 DFQATT and CDR2 SNEGSKA (reference sequence). V gave up 6 bases and J gave up 4 bases; unmatched junction bases: 8. The CDR3 has 13 residues. The CDR3 here is CSAPQAGGYGYTF. The CDR3 region has the DNA TGCAGTGCCCCACAGGCAGGGGGCTATGGCTACACCTTC.